This paragraph covers one T cell receptor beta chain sequence. This sample was taken from a study of blood T cell repertoires in COVID-19. The wider study: PBMCs, B-cell-depleted T cells, or T cells were the source of the cDNA or gDNA that made up the material.

In the authors' workflow: The assay estimated nucleated cells by amplifying reference gene primers. The method was immunoSEQ multiplex PCR; TCRdb's version includes in-frame clones alone and lacks a portion of them. The V and J calls and clone size come from that table; D and trimming were worked out from the DNA. The sample yields some 670,000 clones, just under 90% seen once. Sequenced material: peripheral blood. This TCR was sampled from a woman under 30 with acute or convalescent COVID-19.

The CDR3 DNA follows: TGTGCCAGCAGTCTACGGGGGATGAACTATGGCTACACCTTC. This sequence encodes CASSLRGMNYGYTF. The J gene is TRBJ1-2, the V gene TRBV5-5, with D perhaps matching TRBD1 (5 bases). Germline assignment: CDR1 SGHKS and CDR2 YYEKEE (reference sequence). The CDR3 is 14 amino acids. Between the trimmed V and J ends, which lost 5 bases and 2 bases, there was a span of 13 bases.